This is a list of T cell receptor beta chains from one sample in a study of cytomegalovirus exposure and HLA in healthy donors. Clones were sequenced by immunoSEQ multiplex PCR, and TCRdb holds only the in-frame ones, with some missing. The sample gives 130,000 to 150,000 clones, about nine tenths of which show up once; about 6.7% is in the top ten. The sample taken for sequencing was PBMCs. Receptor source: a woman in her twenties or thirties in good health and CMV-seropositive. CDR3s leave out the opening cysteine and the closing phenylalanine or tryptophan. The order of the fields is clone size, V gene, CDR3 length, J gene, CDR3 protein. Size tells how often a clone was seen (once, few, many) or the class of an expanded clone, and some rows leave it out.

>.|TRBV10-3|12|TRBJ2-1
AISRGTDYNEQF
>.|TRBV29-1|14|TRBJ2-1
SVEGLQRGPYNEQF
>.|TRBV29-1|12|TRBJ2-1
SVGRTSGYNEQF
>.|TRBV4-1|15|TRBJ2-2
ASSRLAGGFDTGELF
>.|TRBV6-5|13|TRBJ2-7
ASSYGLRSSYEQY
>.|TRBV5-1|14|TRBJ2-7
ASAIDQKRGTSEQY
>.|TRBV5-1|14|TRBJ2-3
ASSFLAGGYTDTQY
>.|TRBV5-1|12|TRBJ2-1
ASSSGLGDNEQF
>few|TRBV28|10|TRBJ2-2
ASSDRAGELF
>.|TRBV6-6|13|TRBJ2-1
ASSHRTSRLNEQF
>few|TRBV7-2|12|TRBJ2-7
ASSLVTGPYEQY
>.|TRBV2|11|TRBJ2-5
ASKGTVKETQY
>.|TRBV6-1|12|TRBJ2-7
ASSEVPGSYEQY
>.|TRBV14|15|TRBJ2-5
ASSHLPVGLVRETQY
>.|TRBV6-5|13|TRBJ2-3
ASRLRTVSTDTQY
>few|TRBV6-5|12|TRBJ1-5
ATRTGNSNQPQH
>.|TRBV7-9|15|TRBJ2-1
ASSLLGAASSYNEQF
>.|TRBV15|12|TRBJ1-2
ATSTGDWNYGYT
>.|TRBV6-5|13|TRBJ2-7
ASRRYRVLTYEQY
>few|TRBV2|11|TRBJ2-4
ASSQSAKNIQY
>.|TRBV19|12|TRBJ2-1
ASSFTLRVNEQF
>.|TRBV6-7|15|TRBJ1-5
ASSYSDRRSTYQPQH
>.|TRBV29-1|12|TRBJ2-3
SAEDRRGADTQY
>.|TRBV19|14|TRBJ1-6
ASSPELQGGNSPLH
>.|TRBV10-2|14|TRBJ2-7
ASSESLAGPSYEQY
>once|TRBV11-2|15|TRBJ2-1
ASSLGLAGGSWNEQF
>once|TRBV6-5|13|TRBJ2-1
ASSYSRGTYNEQF
>.|TRBV6-1|13|TRBJ2-5
ASRVGTGVAETQY
>once|TRBV6-6|12|TRBJ1-2
ASSNRRTNYGYT
>.|TRBV5-6|11|TRBJ2-5
ASSWTGQETQY
>.|TRBV2|16|TRBJ2-3
ASSFRDRGLRVTDTQY
>.|TRBV5-6|15|TRBJ2-3
ASSLGPGPRGADTQY
>.|TRBV7-8|13|TRBJ2-7
ASSLAGGGLDEQY
>.|TRBV19|14|TRBJ2-1
ASSRATSGWGNEQF
>.|TRBV7-9|12|TRBJ2-7
ASSFRDRVYEQY
>.|TRBV6-1|16|TRBJ1-2
ASSEALPGGYGGYGYT
>.|TRBV27|12|TRBJ1-1
ASSLSGGNTEAF
>.|TRBV18|18|TRBJ2-1
ASSPNPPVSGSNYIGEQF
>.|TRBV12-2|11|TRBJ1-6
ASREGAGSPLH
>.|TRBV5-1|13|TRBJ2-1
ASRRMGTEENEQF
>.|TRBV6-1|13|TRBJ2-1
ASRETSGGINEQF
>.|TRBV4-1|13|TRBJ1-2
ASSPQGQQNYGYT
>.|TRBV7-9|14|TRBJ2-5
ASSLALAGLEGTQY
>.|TRBV28|11|TRBJ2-7
ASRMTGAYEQY
>.|TRBV12-2|16|TRBJ2-1
ASRRTLRGTSGRIEQF
>.|TRBV5-1|13|TRBJ2-1
ASSLVASGGTEQF
>.|TRBV7-2|10|TRBJ2-1
ASSLGENEQF
>.|TRBV5-1|11|TRBJ2-7
ASSLGAGDEQY
>.|TRBV4-2|13|TRBJ2-3
ASSQEGTSADTQY
>.|TRBV7-2|17|TRBJ2-2
ASSLRQLRGSLYTGELF
>.|TRBV7-8|12|TRBJ2-5
ASSLAGGSETQY
>.|TRBV15|13|TRBJ2-1
ATSRDHQVRNEQF
>.|TRBV4-2|19|TRBJ2-2
ASSHYLAGLAVSGYTGELF